These 13 T cell receptor beta chains share one sample of origin, sequenced in a study of human T cells and chemical hapten exposure. MiXCR was run by TCRdb on the RACE reads, yielding one entry per CDR3 protein. The table lists tens of thousands of distinct CDR3 sequences, approximately 9.9% of them singletons. Described time point: patch test 2, 6 weeks after DPC sensitization. Treatment: therapeutic diphenylcyclopropenone sensitization with weekly scalp DPC. The sample consisted of whole blood, taken in connection with sensitization to the hapten diphenylcyclopropenone (DPC). Receptors were obtained from a man aged 35-49 years with alopecia areata. Some clones in this sample may be carry-over from other donors' samples.

This clonotype was recorded many times. J is TRBJ1-1 and V is TRBV10-3; 8 bases agree with TRBD1. There are 14 residues in the CDR3. V gave up 5 bases and J gave up 5 bases; unmatched junction bases: 7. The germline V gene encodes CDR1 ENHRY and CDR2 SYGVKD. CDR3 DNA sequence: TGTGCCATCAGTATGGACAGGGTATGGACTGAAGCTTTCTTT. Translating it yields CAISMDRVWTEAFF.

The rearrangement joins TRBV7-9 to TRBJ1-3; D not resolved. Between the trimmed V and J ends, which lost 5 bases and 2 bases, there was a span of 7 bases. Germline loops: CDR1 SEHNR, CDR2 FQNEAQ (reference sequence). The CDR3 has 13 amino acids. The CDR3 reads CASSPPPGNTIYF. The CDR3 DNA sequence: TGTGCCAGCAGCCCCCCACCTGGAAACACCATATATTTT.

In this sample, this clonotype turned up a few times. The V gene is TRBV29-1, the J gene TRBJ1-2; D is perhaps TRBD1 (5 bases). The V gene lost 4 bases and the J gene lost 3 bases, with 9 bases spanning the gap. This CDR3 spans 12 amino acids. From germline, CDR1 is SQVTM and CDR2 ANQGSEA. In nucleotides, the CDR3 is TGCAGCGTTGGCGACAGCTACTATGGCTACACCTTC. It codes for CSVGDSYYGYTF.

This clonotype was seen only a few times. V and J are TRBV11-2 and TRBJ2-3; D is perhaps TRBD1 (5 bases). Trimming took 5 bases from V and 1 from J, leaving 13 bases between them. Germline values: CDR1 SGHAT, CDR2 FQNNGV. This CDR3 has 15 amino acids. CDR3 DNA sequence: TGTGCCAGCAGCCCACGGACACCTCGCACAGATACGCAGTATTTT. It codes for CASSPRTPRTDTQYF. Using reference TRBV11-2 and TRBJ2-3 for the parts outside the CDR3, the full variable domain is EAGVAQSPRYKIIEKRQSVAFWCNPISGHATLYWYQQILGQGPKLLIQFQNNGVVDDSQLPKDRFSAERLKGVDSTLKIQPAKLEDSAVYLCASSPRTPRTDTQYFGPGTRLTVL.

DNA of the CDR3: TGTGCCAGCAGTTTGGTCCTTTCGGGACAGGGGGTTAACCACCCCTACAATGAGCAGTTCTTC. Translated: CASSLVLSGQGVNHPYNEQFF. The chain employs TRBV12-3 or TRBV12-4 and TRBJ2-1, with TRBD1 matching over 11 bases. The CDR3 loop spans 21 amino acids. V lost 3 bases, J lost 2 bases, and 18 bases stayed unmatched.

This clonotype was counted only a few times. The V and J genes are TRBV6-6 and TRBJ1-2; weak D call: TRBD1 (6 bases). V dropped 6 bases and J dropped 1 base, with 21 bases sitting between them. The CDR3 loop spans 17 amino acids. Looked up from germline, CDR1 is MNHNY and CDR2 is SVGAGI (reference sequence). Here the CDR3 reads CASSPRGQGGGNYGYTF. CDR3 coding DNA: TGTGCCAGCAGCCCCCGAGGGCAGGGAGGGGGTAACTATGGCTACACCTTC.

The chain combines TRBV5-4 with TRBJ2-7; D is undetermined. The ends were cut back, 4 bases at V and 0 bases at J, with 14 bases in the middle. CDR3 length equals 15 residues. The germline V gene has CDR1 SGHNT and CDR2 YYREEE (reference sequence). Written as DNA, the CDR3 is TGTGCCAGCAGCCCCCTCCCGGAGAGCTCCTACGAGCAGTACTTC. This translates into CASSPLPESSYEQYF.

This chain links TRBV7-2 with TRBJ1-1, with D tentatively TRBD1 (6 bases). CDR3 size: 14 residues. V lost 4 bases to trimming and J lost 2 bases, with 11 bases between them. Germline V CDR1 and CDR2: SGHTA, FQGNSA. The CDR3 sequence: CASSSQGFNTEAFF. As DNA, the CDR3 is TGTGCCAGCAGCTCACAGGGTTTTAACACTGAAGCTTTCTTT.

This clonotype was seen many times. This rearrangement joins TRBV11-2 to TRBJ2-7, with 7 bases fitting TRBD1. The germline CDR1 and CDR2 sequences are SGHAT and FQNNGV. CDR3 length: 14 residues. The ends lost 1 base at V and 5 bases at J; junction bases unmatched: 5. The CDR3 loop reads CASSLARQGHEQYF. The CDR3 DNA reads TGTGCCAGCAGCTTAGCAAGACAGGGCCACGAGCAGTACTTC. Supplemented by reference TRBV11-2 and TRBJ2-7, the full variable domain reads EAGVAQSPRYKIIEKRQSVAFWCNPISGHATLYWYQQILGQGPKLLIQFQNNGVVDDSQLPKDRFSAERLKGVDSTLKIQPAKLEDSAVYLCASSLARQGHEQYFGPGTRLTVT.

This clonotype was found once. Its ends do not fully match the called genes, so a read error is possible. The V and J genes are TRBV27 and TRBJ1-2; 7 bases are a match to TRBD1. This CDR3 contains 18 residues. The germline gives CDR1 MNHEY, CDR2 SMNVEV (reference sequence). CDR3 in DNA: TGTGCCAGCAGAAGATTGGTCGGGACAGACCCTCTTAACTATGTCTACACCTTC. Protein: CASRRLVGTDPLNYVYTF.

The table lists this clonotype with a count of one. The chain has TRBV28 and TRBJ2-7; 9 bases are shared with TRBD2. This CDR3 has 14 amino acids. Per the germline V gene, CDR1 is MDHEN and CDR2 is SYDVKM. V shed 3 bases and J 4 bases; nucleotides not matched to a gene: 4. CDR3 loop: CASSFSGSGYEQYF. The CDR3 DNA follows: TGTGCCAGCAGTTTTAGCGGGAGTGGATACGAGCAGTACTTC.

The chain joins TRBV4-1 to TRBJ2-3, with 7 bases that match TRBD2. The CDR3 covers 15 residues. V dropped 4 bases and J dropped 1; count of bases not matched to a gene: 5. CDR1 MGHRA and CDR2 YSYEKL come from the germline V gene. The CDR3 reads CASSLRDYRTDTQYF. The DNA for the CDR3 is TGCGCCAGCAGCCTCCGGGACTACCGCACAGATACGCAGTATTTT.

This clonotype was counted between two and nine times. The chain carries TRBV6-2 or TRBV6-3 and TRBJ1-2; possible D gene TRBD1, 6 bases. V dropped 6 bases and J dropped 4 bases, with 18 bases sitting between them. This CDR3 is 15 amino acids long. Looked up from germline, CDR1 is MNHEY and CDR2 is SVGEGT. The CDR3 protein is CASSLQGPTFYGYTF. CDR3 bases: TGTGCCAGCAGCCTTCAGGGGCCCACCTTCTATGGCTACACCTTC.